What follows are 26 T cell receptor beta chains derived from one specimen sequenced in a study of immune heterogeneity within non-small cell lung tumors. At approximately 600 ng per sample, bulk tumor genomic DNA provided the template. Widely spaced biopsies, several per primary tumor, were obtained at surgery. The patients were newly diagnosed with non-small cell lung cancer, had not been treated, and had curative surgery. For the TCR beta CDR3, multiplex PCR with 32 V and 13 J primers performed the amplification. TCRdb reanalysed the multiplex PCR reads using MiXCR and keeps one entry per CDR3 protein. The sample contains around 7,200 distinct CDR3 sequences, approximately 20% of which appear only once. Specimen: lung tumor tissue. These receptors were collected from a man in his sixties with non-small cell lung cancer.

This clonotype was recorded only once. A single base separates this from a much larger clone, so it may be a read error. The rearrangement links TRBV6-1 to TRBJ2-1; 10 bases are shared with TRBD1. Germline lookup yields CDR1 MNHNS and CDR2 SASEGT. V shed 6 bases, J shed 11 bases, and the junction held 16 bases outside the gene matches. The CDR3 contains 16 residues. The CDR3 coding sequence is TGTGCCAGCAGACAGGGGCTGGGACAGGGGTGGGATAAGCAGTTCTTC. Its protein product is CASRQGLGQGWDKQFF.

On this clonotype itself: A much larger clone is a single base away; this may be a read error. V and J are TRBV11-3 and TRBJ2-5; TRBD2 is a possible D gene (5 bases). CDR3 size: 13 residues. Germline CDR1 and CDR2: SGHNT and YENEEA. This CDR3 is CASSLRAEETKYF. CDR3 nucleotide sequence: TGTGCCAGCAGCTTGCGAGCGGAAGAGACCAAGTACTTC.

By share of the sample, this clonotype is medium-sized (0.01 to 0.1%). The chain employs TRBV9 and TRBJ2-1; 8 bases agree with TRBD2. CDR1 and CDR2 (germline): SGDLS, YYNGEE. With V trimmed by 0 bases and J by 10 bases, 6 bases remained unmatched. The CDR3 covers 14 residues. The chain's CDR3 is CASSVAGGPEEQFF. As DNA, the CDR3 is TGTGCCAGCAGCGTAGCGGGAGGGCCAGAGGAGCAGTTCTTC.

This clonotype was found many times. The chain carries TRBV20-1 and TRBJ1-1; D might be TRBD1 (5 bases). This CDR3 comprises 15 residues. The germline V gene has CDR1 DFQATT and CDR2 SNEGSKA (reference sequence). V lost 6 bases and J lost 3, with 20 bases in between. Written as DNA, the CDR3 is TGCAGTGCCAAAGACAGAGCCCTTTCCCACACTGAAGCTTTCTTT. Translation: CSAKDRALSHTEAFF.

This clonotype is medium-sized (0.01 to 0.1%). The V gene is TRBV25-1, the J gene TRBJ2-7, with 10 positions matching TRBD1. V dropped 5 bases and J dropped 2; count of bases not matched to a gene: 6. This CDR3 is 15 amino acids long. CDR1 and CDR2 from the germline V gene are MGHDK and SYGVNS. This CDR3 reads CASSYRDRGPYEQYF. The DNA for the CDR3 is TGTGCCAGCAGTTACCGGGACAGGGGACCCTACGAGCAGTACTTC.

As to this clonotype: A much larger clone differs by one base, so this may be a read error. The V gene is TRBV20-1, the J gene TRBJ1-1; no definite D call. Germline lookup yields CDR1 DFQATT and CDR2 SNEGSKA (reference sequence). CDR3 size: 15 residues. The CDR3 sequence: CNARVVDTANTEAFF. The DNA of the CDR3 is TGCAATGCTAGAGTGGTAGATACAGCGAACACTGAAGCTTTCTTT.

This clonotype was counted ten times or more. For the CDR3, the DNA is TGTGCCAGCAGTAACAGCGGGAGGGCCCCCGGGGAGCTGTTTTTT. Translating gives CASSNSGRAPGELFF. This chain joins TRBV6-1 and TRBJ2-2; 10 nucleotides match TRBD2. The CDR3 totals 15 residues. Germline trimming cut 5 bases from V and 6 bases from J; bases unmatched to any gene: 6. Germline CDR1 reads MNHNS; CDR2 reads SASEGT.

Many counts were recorded for this clonotype. The rearrangement links TRBV18 to TRBJ2-5; the match to TRBD1 covers 8 bases. Germline V gene sequence: CDR1 KGHSH, CDR2 LQKENI. The CDR3 loop spans 14 amino acids. V was pared by 3 bases and J by 4 bases, with 4 bases of the junction left unmatched. CDR3 coding DNA: TGTGCCAGCTCACCTCAGGGGGCCGTAGAGACCCAGTACTTC. This codes for CASSPQGAVETQYF.

This clonotype is categorized as medium-sized. The genes are TRBV28 and TRBJ2-3, with TRBD2 matching over 7 bases. CDR3 size: 16 residues. V was pared by 6 bases and J by 4 bases, with 13 bases of the junction left unmatched. The V gene's germline CDR1 is MDHEN and CDR2 SYDVKM. The CDR3 loop is CASSFPASGVADTQYF. Here the CDR3 DNA reads TGTGCCAGCAGCTTCCCGGCTAGCGGTGTTGCAGATACGCAGTATTTT.

This clonotype was seen ten or more times. The chain has TRBV6-1 and TRBJ1-5; the D gene is possibly TRBD1 (6 bases). This CDR3 contains 12 residues. Germline V lookup: CDR1 MNHNS, CDR2 SASEGT. Trimming left V 6 bases short and J 5 bases short, with 8 bases between. Written as DNA, the CDR3 is TGTGCCAGCAGGGAGGGGGATCAGCCCCAGCATTTT. Its translation: CASREGDQPQHF.

On this clonotype: This sequence may be a read error, since a much larger clone differs from it by one base. This chain connects TRBV5-6 to TRBJ2-1; D remains unclear. Germline V gives CDR1 SGHDT, CDR2 YYEEEE. V was clipped by 8 bases and J by 8 bases, with 17 bases between them. The CDR3 sequence is 13 residues long. For the CDR3, the DNA is TGTGCCAGAAGCCCCTGGAGTTTCCATGAGCAGTTCTTC. Amino acid sequence: CARSPWSFHEQFF.

Concerning this clonotype itself: Here the CDR3 omits its conserved ending phenylalanine or tryptophan, so a read error is the likely source. The chain links TRBV18 to TRBJ2-6; 9 nucleotides line up with TRBD1. In germline, CDR1 is KGHSH, CDR2 LQKENI. The CDR3 consists of 15 residues. Germline trimming cut 8 bases from V and 6 bases from J; bases unmatched to any gene: 8. The chain's CDR3 is CASGTGFPVANVLTS. Here the CDR3 DNA reads TGTGCCAGCGGGACAGGGTTCCCTGTGGCCAACGTCCTGACTTCC.

This clonotype is judged medium-sized. This chain uses TRBV6-1 with TRBJ2-7; D is unresolved. The CDR3 runs 15 residues. Germline CDR1 is MNHNS and CDR2 is SASEGT. V was clipped by 3 bases and J by 1 base, with 13 bases between them. The CDR3 DNA is TGTGCCAGCAGTGATCCGGACGGAGCTTCCTACGAGCAGTACTTC. Translation gives CASSDPDGASYEQYF.

Regarding this clonotype: This could be a read error, since a much larger clone is one nucleotide away. V is TRBV20-1 and J is TRBJ2-5; a possible D gene is TRBD2 (5 bases). Germline V gene lookup returns CDR1 DFQATT and CDR2 SNEGSKA (reference sequence). Trimming cost V 3 bases and J 3 bases, with 8 bases left between them. The CDR3 covers 12 residues. Here the CDR3 DNA reads TGCAGTGCTAGGCTAGCAGAAGAGACCCAGTACTTC. Its translation: CSARLAEETQYF.

This clonotype is termed medium-sized. The chain employs TRBV6-4 and TRBJ1-4, with 8 bases lining up with TRBD1. Unmatched junction bases numbered 5, after V lost 7 bases and J lost 4 bases. Germline CDR1 and CDR2: MRHNA and SNTAGT. The CDR3 spans 14 residues. This CDR3 reads CASTTGTGNEKLFF. As DNA, the CDR3 is TGTGCCAGCACGACCGGGACAGGTAATGAAAAACTGTTTTTT.

This clonotype showed up many times. The chain is built from TRBV6-1 and TRBJ2-3; the D gene could be TRBD1 or TRBD2 (5 bases each). Germline V gene lookup returns CDR1 MNHNS and CDR2 SASEGT. The CDR3 loop spans 16 amino acids. The V end lost 5 bases, the J end lost 4 bases, and 19 bases lay between the germline ends. This chain's CDR3 is CASSPGLQLIADTQYF. The CDR3 nucleotides are TGTGCCAGCAGTCCGGGGCTTCAGTTAATCGCAGATACGCAGTATTTT.

Sample share makes this clonotype medium-sized. J is TRBJ2-1 and V is TRBV20-1; possible D gene TRBD2, 6 bases. Germline CDR1 is DFQATT and CDR2 is SNEGSKA (reference sequence). The CDR3 runs 14 residues. The V end was cut by 0 bases, the J end by 12 bases, with 18 bases between. The CDR3 region is CSARDRAGPQGQFF. The DNA of the CDR3 is TGCAGTGCTAGAGATCGGGCGGGACCTCAGGGGCAGTTCTTC.

Comment on this clonotype: The germline gene is not matched at one end of the junction; a read error may be the cause. This chain connects TRBV7-2 to TRBJ2-1, with 7 bases aligning to TRBD2. The CDR3 sequence is 18 residues long. Germline values: CDR1 SGHTA, CDR2 FQGNSA. The CDR3 sequence: CARSLVLAVTLAYNEQFF. CDR3 DNA: TGTGCCAGAAGCTTAGTCCTAGCGGTAACGCTGGCCTACAATGAGCAGTTCTTC.

Within the sample, this clonotype is medium-sized. The genes are TRBV5-1 and TRBJ2-3; the match to TRBD2 covers 9 bases. V lost 5 bases, J lost 6 bases, and 7 bases stayed unmatched. Germline V lookup: CDR1 SGHRS, CDR2 YFSETQ. The CDR3 sequence is 14 residues long. The CDR3 reads CASSLAGARDTQYF. CDR3 DNA sequence: TGCGCCAGCAGTTTAGCGGGAGCTCGGGATACGCAGTATTTT.

In its sample, this clonotype ranks as medium-sized. This chain uses TRBV6-1 with TRBJ1-2; 11 positions agree with TRBD1. Unmatched junction bases numbered 9, after V lost 4 bases and J lost 8 bases. CDR3 size: 15 residues. Germline values: CDR1 MNHNS, CDR2 SASEGT. The CDR3 loop reads CASSAIPGQGGGYTF. The CDR3 DNA reads TGTGCCAGCAGTGCTATTCCGGGACAGGGGGGAGGCTACACCTTC.

In this sample, this clonotype is medium-sized. CDR3: CASSLGGDTQYF. CDR3 DNA: TGTGCCAGCAGTTTAGGGGGAGATACGCAGTATTTT. The V call is TRBV12-3 or TRBV12-4, the J call TRBJ2-3, with D uncertain. The CDR3 runs to 12 residues. V dropped 1 base and J dropped 5 bases, with 4 bases sitting between them.

As to this clonotype: A much larger clone is a single base away; this may be a read error. The chain links TRBV7-9 to TRBJ2-7; TRBD2 is a possible D gene (6 bases). This CDR3 is built from 12 residues. Germline V gene data show CDR1 as SEHNR and CDR2 as FQNEAQ (reference sequence). V lost 4 bases and J 10 bases, leaving 14 bases between the germline ends. CDR3 in amino acids: CASSSPREDQYF. The CDR3 DNA is TGTGCCAGCAGCTCTCCTAGGGAGGATCAGTACTTC.

Regarding this clonotype: Since a much larger clone is just one base distant, this may be a read error. V gene TRBV7-9 combines with J gene TRBJ2-1; a weak D match, TRBD1 (6 bases). The V and J ends lost 5 bases and 15 bases respectively, with 20 bases between them. The CDR3 runs 13 residues. CDR1 is SEHNR and CDR2 is FQNEAQ in the germline V gene (reference sequence). The CDR3 DNA reads TGTGCCAGCAGCCCCAGTGTGTCAGGGGCCCCGTTCTTC. Amino acids: CASSPSVSGAPFF.

J is TRBJ1-2 and V is TRBV3-1; the D is unclear. There are 11 residues in the CDR3. With 8 bases removed from V and 5 bases from J, the gap between germline ends came to 9 bases. CDR1 is LGHDT, CDR2 YNNKEL, per germline (reference sequence). CDR3 bases: TGTGCCAGCCAAGCTCCGTATGGCTACACCTTC. Amino acids: CASQAPYGYTF.

There are many counts of this clonotype. CDR3 in DNA: TGTGCCAGCAGCTCCGGTCATCGGGGCGACAATTCACCCCTCCACTTT. It is translated as CASSSGHRGDNSPLHF. The chain employs TRBV7-9 and TRBJ1-6; tentatively, D is TRBD1 (5 bases). Trimming shortened V by 4 bases and J by 7 bases, and 17 bases separated the two germline ends. The CDR3 has 16 residues. Looked up from germline, CDR1 is SEHNR and CDR2 is FQNEAQ (reference sequence).

Many counts were recorded for this clonotype. CDR3 loop: CAITTMGSGSSEQYF. DNA of the CDR3: TGTGCCATCACCACTATGGGTAGCGGGAGTAGCGAGCAGTACTTC. The chain couples TRBV10-3 to TRBJ2-7; 9 bases are a match to TRBD2. Germline loops: CDR1 ENHRY, CDR2 SYGVKD. Trimming removed 7 bases from V and 6 bases from J; junction bases left unmatched: 13. This CDR3 comprises 15 residues.